This section outlines one T cell receptor (beta chain) sequence together with its context. These data come from a study of CD8 T cells in Susac syndrome. Random hexamers were used to reverse transcribe about 0.5 to 1 ug of RNA. Each CDR3 protein is one row after TCRdb ran MiXCR on the immunoSEQ multiplex PCR reads. The sample lists about 190,000 distinct CDR3 sequences; 90% to 97% were seen once. This CDR3 has 12 residues. V was trimmed by 5 bases and J by 4 bases, leaving 8 bases between them. Germline loops: CDR1 SGHAT, CDR2 FQNNGV. This chain connects TRBV11-2 to TRBJ1-2; D uncertain. Sequenced sample: CD4+ T cells from PBMCs. The source of this sequence is a human donor with Susac syndrome. CDR3 DNA: TGTGCCAGCAGCCAGGACGGCTATGGCTACACCTTC. It encodes CASSQDGYGYTF.